What follows are 29 T cell receptor beta chains derived from one specimen sequenced in a study of Graves' ophthalmopathy and Graves' hyperthyroidism. RNA transcripts served as template for amplifying TCR beta CDR3 sequences. First-round RT-PCR with HTBI primers preceded a second-round multiplex PCR. TCRdb analysed the multiplex PCR reads with MiXCR anew, one entry per CDR3 protein. The data show 200,000 to 300,000 distinct CDR3 sequences, less than 55% seen once. The sample taken for sequencing was peripheral blood. The receptors come from an adult man with Graves' ophthalmopathy.

This clonotype was counted ten times or more. V is TRBV25-1 and J is TRBJ1-2; D gene unclear. The V and J ends lost 0 bases and 4 bases respectively, with 9 bases between them. Germline V CDR1 and CDR2: MGHDK, SYGVNS. This CDR3 comprises 14 residues. The CDR3 DNA reads TGTGCCAGCAGTGAATATTGGAGTACCTATGGCTACACCTTC. Its protein is CASSEYWSTYGYTF.

The chain recombines TRBV4-1 with TRBJ2-5; TRBD2 matches 8 bases. CDR1 MGHRA and CDR2 YSYEKL come from the germline V gene. J was trimmed by 5 bases and V by 2 bases; bases with no gene match: 10. The CDR3 runs 16 residues. As DNA, the CDR3 is TGCGCCAGCAGCCAAAACATAGCGGGACTTGGGGAGACCCAGTACTTC. It translates to CASSQNIAGLGETQYF.

V is TRBV11-2 and J is TRBJ2-5; possible D gene TRBD1, 5 bases. The CDR3 has 15 residues. Germline CDR1 SGHAT, CDR2 FQNNGV. V dropped 6 bases and J dropped 1 base, with 15 bases sitting between them. The CDR3 loop reads CASRMFLDSQETQYF. The CDR3 DNA reads TGTGCCAGCAGAATGTTCCTCGACAGCCAAGAGACCCAGTACTTC.

Only a few counts were recorded for this clonotype. The chain recombines TRBV29-1 with TRBJ1-5, with D tentatively TRBD1 (6 bases). The germline gives CDR1 SQVTM, CDR2 ANQGSEA. CDR3 size: 19 residues. Deletions cut 0 bases from V and 0 bases from J, with 21 bases between. CDR3 DNA sequence: TGCAGCGTTGAAGATAGATTGGGCAGGGGAGCGCATAGCAATCAGCCCCAGCATTTT. This gives the protein CSVEDRLGRGAHSNQPQHF. The full variable domain, with the rest looked up from reference TRBV29-1 and TRBJ1-5, is SAVISQKPSRDICQRGTSLTIQCQVDSQVTMMFWYRQQPGQSLTLIATANQGSEATYESGFVIDKFPISRPNLTFSTLTVSNMSPEDSSIYLCSVEDRLGRGAHSNQPQHFGDGTRLSIL.

This rearrangement joins TRBV20-1 to TRBJ1-6; 8 bases line up with TRBD1. Germline-derived CDR1 and CDR2 are DFQATT and SNEGSKA (reference sequence). With 3 bases clipped from V and 9 bases from J, the junction kept 7 bases outside the gene matches. The CDR3 is 14 amino acids. The CDR3 region has the DNA TGCAGTGCTAGTGGAGGACAGGGAAGTTCACCCCTCCACTTT. It codes for CSASGGQGSSPLHF.

The chain is built from TRBV12-3 or TRBV12-4 and TRBJ1-1; no reliable D call. Between the trimmed V and J ends, which lost 6 bases and 3 bases, there was a span of 11 bases. The CDR3 loop spans 13 amino acids. For the CDR3, the DNA is TGTGCCAGCAGCCAGGTCCTCGACACTGAAGCTTTCTTT. Protein product: CASSQVLDTEAFF.

In its sample, this clonotype was seen many times. V is TRBV24-1 and J is TRBJ2-2; D not resolved. Germline lookup yields CDR1 KGHDR and CDR2 SFDVKD. This CDR3 comprises 14 residues. The V and J ends lost 0 bases and 2 bases respectively, with 3 bases between them. In DNA form, the CDR3 reads TGTGCCACCAGTGATTTGGGAAACACCGGGGAGCTGTTTTTT. Its protein product is CATSDLGNTGELFF.

A few counts support this clonotype. The chain couples TRBV7-2 to TRBJ2-7, with TRBD2 matching 11 bases. V was clipped by 5 bases and J by 0 bases; unmatched bases: 9. Germline assignment: CDR1 SGHTA and CDR2 FQGNSA. The CDR3 extends over 17 amino acids. This chain's CDR3 is CASSTPASGGLSYEQYF. CDR3 nucleotides: TGTGCCAGCAGCACTCCCGCTAGCGGGGGGCTCTCCTACGAGCAGTACTTC.

The table lists this clonotype with a count of one. The chain is built from TRBV7-9 and TRBJ2-7; 9 bases map to TRBD1. With 5 bases clipped from V and 7 bases from J, the junction kept 9 bases outside the gene matches. Germline CDR1 is SEHNR and CDR2 is FQNEAQ (reference sequence). This CDR3 is 14 amino acids long. The CDR3, as DNA: TGTGCCAGCAGCCGCGGGACAGGGTCTGGGGAGCAGTACTTC. It is translated as CASSRGTGSGEQYF. Supplemented by reference TRBV7-9 and TRBJ2-7, the full variable domain reads DTGVSQNPRHKITKRGQNVTFRCDPISEHNRLYWYRQTLGQGPEFLTYFQNEAQLEKSRLLSDRFSAERPKGSFSTLEIQRTEQGDSAMYLCASSRGTGSGEQYFGPGTRLTVT.

About this clonotype: This could be a read error, since a much larger clone is one nucleotide away. This rearrangement joins TRBV10-3 to TRBJ1-5; TRBD1 aligns across 10 bases. The CDR3 runs to 14 residues. Germline V gene sequence: CDR1 ENHRY, CDR2 SYGVKD. The trim removed 8 bases at V and 4 bases at J, leaving 5 bases unmatched. The CDR3 bases are TGTGCCATCTGGGACAGGGGCTTTAATCAGCCCCAGCATTTT. Its protein product is CAIWDRGFNQPQHF.

The chain carries TRBV7-8 and TRBJ1-2; D possibly corresponds to TRBD1 (5 bases). V was cut by 5 bases and J by 3 bases, with 13 bases left in between. Germline assignment: CDR1 SGHVS and CDR2 FQNEAQ. CDR3 size: 14 residues. CDR3 residues: CASSGGGSHYGYTF. The CDR3 DNA follows: TGTGCCAGCAGCGGGGGGGGGTCTCACTATGGCTACACCTTC.

This clonotype was observed a handful of times. The V call is TRBV10-1, the J call TRBJ1-4; tentative D call: TRBD1 (5 bases). The CDR3 covers 14 residues. The germline gives CDR1 WNHNN, CDR2 SYGVQD (reference sequence). The ends were cut back, 0 bases at V and 8 bases at J, with 10 bases in the middle. CDR3 in amino acids: CASSESGAREKLFF. In DNA form, the CDR3 reads TGCGCCAGCAGTGAGTCCGGGGCTCGGGAAAAACTGTTTTTT.

This clonotype has more than one count but fewer than ten. The chain uses TRBV20-1 and TRBJ1-2; weak D call: TRBD1 (6 bases). The V gene's germline CDR1 is DFQATT and CDR2 SNEGSKA (reference sequence). CDR3 length: 14 amino acids. Trimming cost V 0 bases and J 5 bases, with 13 bases left between them. CDR3 sequence (DNA): TGCAGTGCTAGAGACTGGACAGATGGTTATGGCTACACCTTC. Translated, it gives CSARDWTDGYGYTF.

This chain uses TRBV10-2 with TRBJ2-5; 7 bases are shared with TRBD2. This CDR3 contains 16 residues. Germline V lookup: CDR1 WSHSY, CDR2 SAAADI. Trimming removed 4 bases from V and 2 bases from J; junction bases left unmatched: 10. DNA for the CDR3: TGCGCCAGCAGTGGTTGGGGGGGACCCCTACAAGAGACCCAGTACTTC. Its translation: CASSGWGGPLQETQYF.

The rearrangement links TRBV2 to TRBJ2-1; 12 bases match TRBD2. The CDR3 totals 18 residues. Per germline, CDR1 SNHLY and CDR2 FYNNEI. The junction had 4 bases not matched to a gene; V was cut back by 1 base and J by 0 bases. CDR3 DNA: TGTGCCAGCAGTGAAGGACTAGCGGGGGAGAGCTCCTACAATGAGCAGTTCTTC. Its translation is CASSEGLAGESSYNEQFF.

The chain employs TRBV24-1 and TRBJ2-5; perhaps TRBD1 as D (6 bases). With 6 bases removed from V and 1 base from J, the gap between germline ends came to 11 bases. This CDR3 is built from 14 residues. Germline CDR1 and CDR2: KGHDR and SFDVKD. CDR3 bases: TGTGCCACCAGTTACTCGACAGGCCAAGAGACCCAGTACTTC. Its translation: CATSYSTGQETQYF.

Notes on this clonotype: This clone may be a read error of a much larger clone one base away. The chain uses TRBV7-3 and TRBJ1-3; tentatively, D is TRBD1 (6 bases). The CDR3 contains 16 residues. Germline V gene sequence: CDR1 SGHTA, CDR2 FQGTGA. CDR3 sequence reads: CAGSLLGGRNGNTIYF. For the CDR3, the DNA is TGTGCCGGCAGCTTATTGGGGGGGCGAAATGGAAACACCATATATTTT.

The CDR3 is CASSPHEPSSYNEQFF. CDR3 nucleotide sequence: TGTGCCAGCAGCCCCCACGAGCCCAGCTCCTACAATGAGCAGTTCTTC. This chain joins TRBV12-3 or TRBV12-4 and TRBJ2-1, with D unresolved. The CDR3 extends over 16 amino acids. With 6 bases removed from V and 0 bases from J, the gap between germline ends came to 15 bases.

This clonotype was seen more than once but under ten times. The V call is TRBV5-1, the J call TRBJ1-1; 7 bases are a match to TRBD1. The CDR3 consists of 14 residues. Germline V CDR1 and CDR2: SGHRS, YFSETQ. The junction had 9 bases not matched to a gene; V was cut back by 4 bases and J by 6 bases. The CDR3 loop reads CASSLAAGQPEAFF. The CDR3 DNA reads TGCGCCAGCAGCCTGGCGGCGGGACAGCCTGAAGCTTTCTTT.

This chain uses TRBV7-9 with TRBJ2-7; D is possibly TRBD1 (6 bases). V gave up 6 bases and J gave up 4 bases, with 16 bases separating them. Germline assignment: CDR1 SEHNR and CDR2 FQNEAQ (reference sequence). This CDR3 region has 14 residues. This chain's CDR3 is CASRGGTGRYEQYF. Written as DNA, the CDR3 is TGTGCCAGCAGGGGCGGCACAGGGCGATACGAGCAGTACTTC.

V usage is TRBV2 and J usage is TRBJ2-5, with D unresolved. The CDR3 is 12 residues long. V dropped 5 bases and J dropped 5 bases, with 9 bases sitting between them. The germline V gene encodes CDR1 SNHLY and CDR2 FYNNEI. Written as DNA, the CDR3 is TGTGCCAGCAGTTATTTGAGGGAGACCCAGTACTTC. Encoded protein: CASSYLRETQYF.

This clonotype was counted at least ten times. The chain combines TRBV25-1 with TRBJ1-1; unclear D gene. Trimming stripped 1 base from V and 10 bases from J, with 16 bases between. The CDR3 consists of 14 residues. Germline V gene lookup returns CDR1 MGHDK and CDR2 SYGVNS. CDR3 in amino acids: CASSESAGSLGAFF. CDR3 coding DNA: TGTGCCAGCAGTGAATCGGCGGGTTCCCTTGGAGCTTTCTTT.

J is TRBJ1-3 and V is TRBV5-5; D not resolved. Germline lookup yields CDR1 SGHKS and CDR2 YYEKEE (reference sequence). V lost 6 bases and J lost 0, with 13 bases in between. CDR3 length equals 15 residues. CDR3 amino acids: CASNLGLTSGNTIYF. CDR3 DNA sequence: TGTGCCAGCAATCTCGGACTGACCTCTGGAAACACCATATATTTT.

The V and J genes are TRBV2 and TRBJ2-7; D might be TRBD1 or TRBD2, each matching 6 bases. Germline-derived CDR1 and CDR2 are SNHLY and FYNNEI. This CDR3 region has 15 residues. Between the trimmed V and J ends, which lost 1 base and 2 bases, there was a span of 12 bases. The CDR3 region has the DNA TGTGCCAGCAGTGAAGGGGTAGGGGGGACCTACGAGCAGTACTTC. Translating it yields CASSEGVGGTYEQYF.

The chain is built from TRBV6-1 and TRBJ2-5, with 8 bases matching TRBD1. The V gene's germline CDR1 is MNHNS and CDR2 SASEGT. V gave up 7 bases and J gave up 3 bases; unmatched junction bases: 7. This CDR3 is built from 14 residues. CDR3 DNA sequence: TGTGCCAGCACCTTCGGACAGGGTAAAGAGACCCAGTACTTC. This codes for CASTFGQGKETQYF.

Only a few counts were recorded for this clonotype. The chain uses TRBV29-1 and TRBJ2-7, with unresolved D. The germline CDR1 and CDR2 sequences are SQVTM and ANQGSEA. The CDR3 is made up of 12 amino acids. Trimming removed 4 bases at V and 0 bases at J, with 7 bases between. DNA of the CDR3: TGCAGCGTTGTGGGCGTCTCCTACGAGCAGTACTTC. Its translation is CSVVGVSYEQYF.

Comments on this clonotype: At one of its ends the junction is not consistent with the germline gene, which may arise from a read error. The chain joins TRBV7-2 to TRBJ2-5; D is possibly TRBD2 (5 bases). Germline V gene lookup returns CDR1 SGHTA and CDR2 FQGNSA. CDR3 length: 15 amino acids. CDR3 protein: CASNLATRAGETQYF. Here the CDR3 DNA reads TGCGCCAGCAACTTGGCCACTAGGGCAGGAGAGACCCAGTACTTC.

The V call is TRBV29-1, the J call TRBJ2-3; no clear D gene. Germline V lookup: CDR1 SQVTM, CDR2 ANQGSEA. V was trimmed by 4 bases and J by 5 bases, leaving 10 bases between them. This CDR3 has 12 residues. The CDR3 DNA is TGCAGCGTTGGCCTAGTGGGAGATACGCAGTATTTT. Translated, it gives CSVGLVGDTQYF.

The DNA for the CDR3 is TGTGCCAGCAGTTGGAGGTGGTCACCCCTCCACTTT. It specifies CASSWRWSPLHF. This chain joins TRBV6-5 and TRBJ1-6, with D unresolved. Per the germline V gene, CDR1 is MNHEY and CDR2 is SVGAGI. The CDR3 totals 12 residues. Trimming removed 4 bases from V and 10 bases from J, with 8 bases in between.